Below, one TCR beta chain is given with its context. What it recognizes is unknown. The record originates from a study of graft-versus-host responses after intestinal transplantation. Study outcomes and limitations: GvH clones detected in recipient marrow included some appearing first in ileum or blood.

The CDR3 extends over 15 amino acids. Germline values: CDR1 SGHAT, CDR2 FQNNGV. Trimming stripped 1 base from V and 2 bases from J, with 12 bases between. Sequencing used immunoSEQ multiplex PCR; TCRdb keeps in-frame clones, though not all of them. The table lists some 46,000 clones, over 80% of them singletons. The rearrangement links TRBV11-2 to TRBJ2-7; D uncertain. Source: PBMCs, taken about 790 days after a first intestinal transplant, on the day of a second. This TCR was sampled from a human patient who received an intestinal transplant, so some T cells may come from the graft donor. CDR3 DNA: TGTGCCAGCAGCTTAGTCACCCTCGGGCCCTACGAGCAGTACTTC. Its protein is CASSLVTLGPYEQYF. The full variable domain, its missing parts supplied by reference TRBV11-2 and TRBJ2-7, is EAGVAQSPRYKIIEKRQSVAFWCNPISGHATLYWYQQILGQGPKLLIQFQNNGVVDDSQLPKDRFSAERLKGVDSTLKIQPAKLEDSAVYLCASSLVTLGPYEQYFGPGTRLTVT.